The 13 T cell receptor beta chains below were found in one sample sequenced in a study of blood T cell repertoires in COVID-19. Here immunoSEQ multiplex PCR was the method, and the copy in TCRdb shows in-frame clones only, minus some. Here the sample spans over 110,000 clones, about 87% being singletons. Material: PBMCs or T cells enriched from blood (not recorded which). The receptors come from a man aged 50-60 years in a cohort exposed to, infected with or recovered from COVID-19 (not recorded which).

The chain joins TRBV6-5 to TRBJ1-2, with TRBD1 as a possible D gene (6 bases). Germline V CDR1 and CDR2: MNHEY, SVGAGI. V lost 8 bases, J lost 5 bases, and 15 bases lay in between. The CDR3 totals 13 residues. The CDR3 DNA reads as TGTGCCAGCGATAGCGGGGGCGGGTATGGCTACACCTTC. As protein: CASDSGGGYGYTF.

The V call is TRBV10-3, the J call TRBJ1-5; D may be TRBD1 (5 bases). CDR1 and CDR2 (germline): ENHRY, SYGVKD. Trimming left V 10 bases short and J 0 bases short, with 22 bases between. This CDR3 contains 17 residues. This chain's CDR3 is CATGEGAQTYSNQPQHF. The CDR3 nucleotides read TGTGCCACTGGAGAAGGGGCTCAAACTTATAGCAATCAGCCCCAGCATTTT.

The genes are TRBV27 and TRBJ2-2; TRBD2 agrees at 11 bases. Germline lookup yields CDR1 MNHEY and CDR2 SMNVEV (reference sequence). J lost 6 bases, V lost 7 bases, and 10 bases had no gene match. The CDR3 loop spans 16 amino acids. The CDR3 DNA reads TGTGCCAGCACTCTAGTAGCGGGAGGGGGATCCGGGGAGCTGTTTTTT. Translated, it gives CASTLVAGGGSGELFF.

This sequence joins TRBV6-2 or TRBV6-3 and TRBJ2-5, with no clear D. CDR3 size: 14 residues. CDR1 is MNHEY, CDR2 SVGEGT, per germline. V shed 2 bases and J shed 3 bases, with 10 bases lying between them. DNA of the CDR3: TGTGCCAGCAGTTACCGCCATACTGAAGAGACCCAGTACTTC. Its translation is CASSYRHTEETQYF.

CDR3 protein: CATCRGHRSYEQYF. CDR3 nucleotides: TGTGCCACCTGTCGGGGACACCGTTCCTACGAGCAGTACTTC. This chain links TRBV24-1 with TRBJ2-7; D possibly corresponds to TRBD1 (6 bases). Germline lookup yields CDR1 KGHDR and CDR2 SFDVKD. The CDR3 extends over 14 amino acids. The germline V and J ends were trimmed by 9 bases and 1 base, with 15 bases remaining between them.

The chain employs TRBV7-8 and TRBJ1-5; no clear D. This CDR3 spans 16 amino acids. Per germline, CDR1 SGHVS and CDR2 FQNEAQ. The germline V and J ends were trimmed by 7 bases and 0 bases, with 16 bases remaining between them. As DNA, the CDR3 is TGTGCCAGCACTAATTCGACCGGGTATAGCAATCAGCCCCAGCATTTT. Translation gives CASTNSTGYSNQPQHF.

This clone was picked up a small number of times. This CDR3 reads CAISPGTSTDTQYF. In nucleotides, the CDR3 is TGTGCCATCAGCCCCGGGACTAGCACAGATACGCAGTATTTT. V gene TRBV10-3 combines with J gene TRBJ2-3; a possible D gene is TRBD2 (6 bases). V dropped 6 bases and J dropped 0 bases, with 10 bases sitting between them. The length of the CDR3 is 14 residues. CDR1 is ENHRY, CDR2 SYGVKD, per germline.

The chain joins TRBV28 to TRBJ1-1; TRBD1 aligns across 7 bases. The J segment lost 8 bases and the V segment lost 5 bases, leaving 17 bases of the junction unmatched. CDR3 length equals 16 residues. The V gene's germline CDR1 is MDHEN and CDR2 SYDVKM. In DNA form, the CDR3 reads TGTGCCAGCAGTCTTAGTTTCCCCCGGACAGGAGAAGAAGCTTTCTTT. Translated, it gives CASSLSFPRTGEEAFF.

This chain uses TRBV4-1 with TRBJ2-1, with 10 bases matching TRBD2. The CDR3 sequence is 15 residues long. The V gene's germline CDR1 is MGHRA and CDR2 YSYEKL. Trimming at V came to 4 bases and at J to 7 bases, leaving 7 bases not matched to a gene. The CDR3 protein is CASSRSGRALNEQFF. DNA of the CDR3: TGCGCCAGCAGCCGAAGCGGGAGGGCCTTAAATGAGCAGTTCTTC.

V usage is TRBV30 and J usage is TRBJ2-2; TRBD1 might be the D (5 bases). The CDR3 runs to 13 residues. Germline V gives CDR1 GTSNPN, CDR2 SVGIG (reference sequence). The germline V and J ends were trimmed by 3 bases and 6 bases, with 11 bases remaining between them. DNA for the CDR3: TGTGCCTGGAGGGACATAGGCGCCGGGGAGCTGTTTTTT. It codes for CAWRDIGAGELFF.

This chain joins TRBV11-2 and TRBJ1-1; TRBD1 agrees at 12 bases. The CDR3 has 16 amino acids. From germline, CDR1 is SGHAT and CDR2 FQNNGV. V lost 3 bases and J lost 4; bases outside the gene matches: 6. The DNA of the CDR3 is TGTGCCAGCAGCTTGGGACAGGGGGCGCCGGGCACTGAAGCTTTCTTT. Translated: CASSLGQGAPGTEAFF.

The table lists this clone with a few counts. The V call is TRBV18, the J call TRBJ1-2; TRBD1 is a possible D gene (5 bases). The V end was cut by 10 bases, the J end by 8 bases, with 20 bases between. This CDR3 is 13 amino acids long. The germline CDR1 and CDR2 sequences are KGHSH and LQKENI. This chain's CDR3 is CATHRGGTNGYTF. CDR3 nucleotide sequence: TGTGCCACCCACCGGGGGGGGACTAACGGCTACACCTTC.

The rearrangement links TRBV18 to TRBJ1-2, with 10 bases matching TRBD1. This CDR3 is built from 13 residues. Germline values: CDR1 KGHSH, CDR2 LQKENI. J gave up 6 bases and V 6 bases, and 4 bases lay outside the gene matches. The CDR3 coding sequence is TGTGCCAGCTCCCTCGGACAGGGGGATGGCTACACCTTC. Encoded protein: CASSLGQGDGYTF.